Below are 10 T cell receptor beta chains sequenced from a single sample in a study of blood T cells in healthy people across ages. Then a second PCR, running about 6 to 11 cycles, was carried out with a sample-barcoded 5' primer and a J-beta primer mix. TCRdb redid the calling of the 5' RACE reads with MiXCR, one entry per CDR3 protein. The table lists around 1,000,000 distinct CDR3 sequences, 30% to 40% of them singletons. The sample was blood. The receptors were gathered from a man between 18 and 35 years old in good health.

The V call is TRBV5-1, the J call TRBJ2-4, with 9 bases that match TRBD1. Germline CDR1 SGHRS, CDR2 YFSETQ. The CDR3 has 17 residues. V lost 4 bases, J lost 4 bases, and 12 bases stayed unmatched. CDR3 protein: CASSRAHMGQGKNIQYF. The CDR3 DNA follows: TGCGCCAGCAGCAGGGCCCACATGGGACAGGGAAAAAACATTCAGTACTTC.

This chain connects TRBV4-1 to TRBJ1-4; 8 nucleotides match TRBD1. CDR3 length: 16 amino acids. Looked up from germline, CDR1 is MGHRA and CDR2 is YSYEKL. V dropped 2 bases and J dropped 8; count of bases not matched to a gene: 10. This chain's CDR3 is CASSQNAGQGGEKLFF. CDR3 bases: TGCGCCAGCAGCCAAAATGCTGGACAGGGTGGCGAAAAACTGTTTTTT.

This clonotype was seen a handful of times. The V call is TRBV25-1, the J call TRBJ2-5; D gene uncertain. V lost 0 bases, J lost 4 bases, and 9 bases lay in between. CDR3 length: 14 amino acids. Looked up from germline, CDR1 is MGHDK and CDR2 is SYGVNS. This CDR3 reads CASSEYGVLETQYF. CDR3 nucleotides: TGTGCCAGCAGTGAATATGGTGTTTTAGAGACCCAGTACTTC.

This clonotype came up a few times. The rearrangement joins TRBV11-2 to TRBJ2-7; perhaps TRBD1 as D (6 bases). V was pared by 1 base and J by 0 bases, with 16 bases between. This CDR3 is built from 17 residues. CDR1 and CDR2 (germline): SGHAT, FQNNGV. Here the CDR3 reads CASSLAAGTISSYEQYF. DNA of the CDR3: TGTGCCAGCAGCTTAGCTGCCGGGACAATCAGCTCCTACGAGCAGTACTTC.

This clonotype occurred once. The genes are TRBV2 and TRBJ2-1, with unresolved D. The CDR3 is made up of 12 amino acids. Germline V gene data show CDR1 as SNHLY and CDR2 as FYNNEI. Trimming left V 2 bases short and J 10 bases short, with 9 bases between. CDR3 sequence: CASSEFVKEQFF. CDR3 bases: TGTGCCAGCAGTGAATTCGTCAAGGAGCAGTTCTTC. The complete variable domain, with remaining parts taken from reference TRBV2 and TRBJ2-1, reads EPEVTQTPSHQVTQMGQEVILRCVPISNHLYFYWYRQILGQKVEFLVSFYNNEISEKSEIFDDQFSVERPDGSNFTLKIRSTKLEDSAMYFCASSEFVKEQFFGPGTRLTVL.

This clonotype was detected many times. This chain uses TRBV29-1 with TRBJ2-1, with TRBD1 matching over 10 bases. V lost 1 base to trimming and J lost 7 bases; unmatched junction nucleotides: 13. Germline CDR1 SQVTM, CDR2 ANQGSEA. The CDR3 contains 17 residues. The CDR3, as DNA: TGCAGCGTTGAAGCCCCAGCCGGGACAGGGGTAAAAAATGAGCAGTTCTTC. Protein product: CSVEAPAGTGVKNEQFF.

V is TRBV27 and J is TRBJ2-7; D may be TRBD2 (5 bases). CDR1 is MNHEY, CDR2 SMNVEV, per germline (reference sequence). The CDR3 totals 16 residues. Trimming took 2 bases from V and 2 from J, leaving 16 bases between them. CDR3 loop: CASSLNGGRSTYEQYF. In nucleotides, the CDR3 is TGTGCCAGCAGTTTAAACGGAGGACGTAGCACCTACGAGCAGTACTTC.

The gene calls are TRBV20-1 and TRBJ1-2; 11 bases agree with TRBD1. Trimming removed 5 bases from V and 6 bases from J; junction bases left unmatched: 2. This CDR3 region has 12 residues. Germline V gene lookup returns CDR1 DFQATT and CDR2 SNEGSKA (reference sequence). CDR3 in amino acids: CSAGQGADGYTF. The CDR3, as DNA: TGCAGTGCTGGACAGGGGGCTGATGGCTACACCTTC.

This clonotype was seen a few times. V and J are TRBV5-1 and TRBJ2-1, with 9 positions matching TRBD2. Germline loops: CDR1 SGHRS, CDR2 YFSETQ. The CDR3 extends over 16 amino acids. Losses at the gene ends were 0 bases for V and 7 bases for J; bases not matched to a gene: 8. CDR3 amino acids: CASSLDVAGAGNEQFF. In DNA, the CDR3 is TGCGCCAGCAGCTTGGATGTAGCGGGGGCTGGTAATGAGCAGTTCTTC.

The genes are TRBV6-6 and TRBJ1-1; D gene unclear. Germline V CDR1 and CDR2: MNHNY, SVGAGI (reference sequence). This CDR3 contains 13 residues. Trimming removed 2 bases from V and 3 bases from J, with 7 bases in between. CDR3 DNA: TGTGCCAGCAGTTACGGTACAGACACTGAAGCTTTCTTT. It specifies CASSYGTDTEAFF.